This TCR beta chain was retrieved from a study of cytomegalovirus exposure and HLA in healthy donors (dated by TCRdb to between 2016 and 2019). Turning to the overall study: According to a later analysis, one platform produced both the 100 to 150 validation repertoires and the approximately 660 repertoires of the first cohort. The aim of the study was to test whether cataloging public T cell receptors could identify signatures of past pathogen exposure. A separate validation cohort of 100 to 150 different subjects was used in addition to the roughly 700-subject first cohort. To predict cytomegalovirus infection status, the study brought together high-throughput TCR immunosequencing, statistical association of individual TCRs with disease status, and machine learning.

The donors belonged to the validation cohort of over a hundred subjects, which was separate from the roughly 680-subject first cohort. The study at large found these results: Across donors, most TCR sequences were observed very rarely, whereas some public TCRs were present in many individuals. The classifier was reported to diagnose cytomegalovirus status with high specificity and sensitivity in both the original cohort and the validation cohort. The authors suggested that the approach could potentially be generalized to other disease states and immunological phenotypes. All 120 or so repertoires were used to score co-occurrence in the validation cohort in a later analysis, because that analysis had no HLA typing for the cohort. The study listed approximately 160 TCR beta chains as associated with cytomegalovirus. A few of the identified cytomegalovirus-associated TCR beta chains were confirmed in vitro to be specific for cytomegalovirus antigens. Of the cluster scores, approximately 94% were above 0 in a later analysis, which found that TCRs clustered in the first cohort also tended to co-occur in the 120 or so validation repertoires.

This clone was found once. Its antigen target is currently unknown. No base qualities exist here, and no much larger clone lies one base off it. Library preparation employed the immunoSEQ multiplex PCR assay. The published analysis was carried out like this. A statistical classification framework was developed to diagnose cytomegalovirus status using the catalog of TCR beta chain sequences. Not all clones reach the TCRdb copy of this immuneACCESS table, which keeps in-frame sequences only. Checked studies attribute under half of the gap to unresolved V genes and leave the rest unexplained. V and J calls and clone size come straight from that table; D and trimming were deduced from the DNA. The sample profile shows about 110,000 clones; about 85% of them were found once. The top ten clonotypes cover about 2.9% of the sample. The clonotype comes from a woman between 18 and 29 years old in good health and CMV-seronegative. Sequencing was carried out using PBMCs.

In nucleotide form, the sequence is TGTGCCAGTCAAGGAGGGGACGGACAGCCCCAGCATTTT. Its protein reads: CASQGGDGQPQHF. This chain is built from TRBV6-5 and TRBJ1-5; TRBD1 is possibly the D segment (5 matching bases). V is pared back by 9 bases and J by 7 bases, with 16 bases lying between the germline termini. For CDR1 and CDR2, the germline V gene lists MNHEY and SVGAGI. The CDR3 has 13 amino acids, counting the end cysteine and phenylalanine. Just the 39-base CDR3 DNA is kept, in frame starting at base 1.